A single count supports the clone carrying this T cell receptor beta chain. This specimen belongs to a study of T cell responses to AZD1222 COVID-19 vaccine. Assay used: immunoSEQ multiplex PCR; TCRdb lists only in-frame clones, some missing. The table shows more than 60,000 clones, with less than 90% occurring only once. Between the trimmed V and J ends, which lost 6 bases and 7 bases, there was a span of 19 bases. CDR1 SEHNR and CDR2 FQNEAQ come from the germline V gene (reference sequence). CDR3 size: 14 residues. The sequencing here drew on peripheral blood, taken on day 0 of AZD1222 vaccination. The sequence was collected from an adult in good health. The chain recombines TRBV7-9 with TRBJ2-7; possibly TRBD1 for D (6 bases). CDR3 nucleotides: TGTGCCAGCAGTTCAATCCTCATAACAGGGGAGCAGTACTTC. This translates into CASSSILITGEQYF.